This entry lists 27 T cell receptor beta chains sequenced from one sample in a study of blood T cell repertoires in COVID-19. Assay: immunoSEQ multiplex PCR; the TCRdb copy retains only in-frame clones and omits some. This table has over 250,000 clones, about 80% appearing once. The sequenced sample consisted of peripheral blood. All receptors derive from a woman of 80 years or more with acute or convalescent COVID-19.

V and J are TRBV7-2 and TRBJ1-2; D ambiguous. Trimming left V 7 bases short and J 2 bases short, with 14 bases between. CDR1 is SGHTA and CDR2 is FQGNSA in the germline V gene. The CDR3 totals 14 residues. The CDR3 region is CASTHGRRNYGYTF. DNA of the CDR3: TGTGCCAGCACCCATGGGAGGAGGAACTATGGCTACACCTTC.

The gene calls are TRBV6-5 and TRBJ2-2; D not certain. The germline V gene has CDR1 MNHEY and CDR2 SVGAGI. With 8 bases removed from V and 7 bases from J, the gap between germline ends came to 8 bases. The CDR3 has 11 residues. DNA of the CDR3: TGTGCCAGCTCGGGTATCGGGGAGCTGTTTTTT. Protein sequence: CASSGIGELFF.

This clone was seen only a few times. The same CDR3 can be traced to other DNA sequences in this sample. The chain couples TRBV7-9 to TRBJ1-1; 7 bases agree with TRBD1. The CDR3 contains 15 residues. Per germline, CDR1 SEHNR and CDR2 FQNEAQ (reference sequence). Trimming removed 3 bases from V and 1 base from J; junction bases left unmatched: 5. The CDR3 is CASSFDRDRNTEAFF. CDR3 nucleotides: TGTGCCAGCAGCTTTGACCGGGACAGGAACACTGAAGCTTTCTTT.

This clone was seen once. The same CDR3 can be traced to other DNA sequences in this sample. The DNA of the CDR3 is TGCGCCAGCAGCTTGGGAGGTCAAGAGACCCAGTACTTC. It encodes CASSLGGQETQYF. The chain couples TRBV5-1 to TRBJ2-5; the D is unclear. The CDR3 runs to 13 residues. V dropped 0 bases and J dropped 2 bases, with 5 bases sitting between them. Germline V CDR1 and CDR2: SGHRS, YFSETQ.

The chain employs TRBV19 and TRBJ2-2; perhaps TRBD2 as D (5 bases). V was pared by 7 bases and J by 4 bases, with 19 bases between. CDR1 and CDR2 (germline): LNHDA, SQIVND (reference sequence). The CDR3 has 16 residues. The CDR3 loop reads CASTLGGVAGTGELFF. The CDR3, as DNA: TGTGCCAGTACCTTGGGTGGGGTGGCGGGCACCGGGGAGCTGTTTTTT.

The V gene is TRBV4-1, the J gene TRBJ1-4, with D maybe TRBD1 (6 bases). This CDR3 spans 15 amino acids. Trimming left V 3 bases short and J 11 bases short, with 19 bases between. Germline V lookup: CDR1 MGHRA, CDR2 YSYEKL. The CDR3 is CASSQWTVELRKLFF. CDR3 coding DNA: TGCGCCAGCAGCCAGTGGACAGTTGAGTTGCGGAAACTGTTTTTT.

The chain has TRBV9 and TRBJ1-3; D is undetermined. Trimming cost V 4 bases and J 1 base, with 12 bases left between them. CDR1 is SGDLS and CDR2 is YYNGEE in the germline V gene. This CDR3 is built from 15 residues. The CDR3 nucleotides are TGTGCCAGCAGCCGTGCCAGTCATTCTGGAAACACCATATATTTT. Amino acid sequence: CASSRASHSGNTIYF.

This chain links TRBV7-8 with TRBJ1-4, with 11 bases that match TRBD1. V lost 5 bases, J lost 7 bases, and 3 bases stayed unmatched. Germline V gene lookup returns CDR1 SGHVS and CDR2 FQNEAQ. CDR3 length: 14 residues. This chain's CDR3 is CASSRGTGGEKLFF. The CDR3 DNA reads TGTGCCAGCAGCAGAGGGACAGGGGGTGAAAAACTGTTTTTT.

This clone has a handful of counts. The chain carries TRBV6-5 and TRBJ1-5; D gene unclear. The V end was cut by 6 bases, the J end by 2 bases, with 11 bases between. The CDR3 contains 14 residues. In germline, CDR1 is MNHEY, CDR2 SVGAGI. CDR3 amino acids: CASSRGVGNQPQHF. The CDR3 DNA follows: TGTGCCAGCAGCCGTGGAGTAGGCAATCAGCCCCAGCATTTT.

This clone was seen at least ten times. The rearrangement joins TRBV9 to TRBJ1-1; D not certain. V dropped 3 bases and J dropped 4 bases, with 10 bases sitting between them. From germline, CDR1 is SGDLS and CDR2 YYNGEE. This CDR3 has 13 amino acids. The CDR3 sequence: CASSARVGTEAFF. In DNA, the CDR3 is TGTGCCAGCAGCGCCCGGGTTGGCACTGAAGCTTTCTTT. Supplemented by reference TRBV9 and TRBJ1-1, the full variable domain reads DSGVTQTPKHLITATGQRVTLRCSPRSGDLSVYWYQQSLDQGLQFLIQYYNGEERAKGNILERFSAQQFPDLHSELNLSSLELGDSALYFCASSARVGTEAFFGQGTRLTVV.

The V gene is TRBV10-3, the J gene TRBJ1-1, with TRBD1 matching over 7 bases. V shed 6 bases and J 6 bases; nucleotides not matched to a gene: 10. The CDR3 is 14 residues long. Germline V gives CDR1 ENHRY, CDR2 SYGVKD. For the CDR3, the DNA is TGTGCCATCAGGGGGACAGCTTACCTAGCTGAAGCTTTCTTT. Translating it yields CAIRGTAYLAEAFF.

The rearrangement links TRBV7-9 to TRBJ2-1; 8 nucleotides agree with TRBD2. This CDR3 is built from 16 residues. Losses at the gene ends were 3 bases for V and 11 bases for J; bases not matched to a gene: 15. CDR1 SEHNR and CDR2 FQNEAQ come from the germline V gene (reference sequence). The DNA for the CDR3 is TGTGCCAGCAGCTTGGCTCGAAGACTAGCGTCCCGACAGCAGTTCTTC. Its protein is CASSLARRLASRQQFF.

This clone appeared a few times. The V and J genes are TRBV11-3 and TRBJ2-5; D remains ambiguous. The germline V gene has CDR1 SGHNT and CDR2 YENEEA. The CDR3 contains 13 residues. Trimming took 5 bases from V and 4 from J, leaving 11 bases between them. As DNA, the CDR3 is TGTGCCAGCAGCCCCAGTCCGGGAGAGACCCAGTACTTC. Translated: CASSPSPGETQYF.

This chain joins TRBV6-2 or TRBV6-3 and TRBJ1-5; D perhaps matches TRBD1 (6 bases). The V end lost 8 bases, the J end lost 0 bases, and 17 bases lay between the germline ends. The germline V gene encodes CDR1 MNHEY and CDR2 SVGEGT. The CDR3 contains 16 residues. The CDR3 nucleotides read TGTGCCAGCCGTTTTGGGGGCAGCCATAGCAATCAGCCCCAGCATTTT. Residues: CASRFGGSHSNQPQHF.

This chain uses TRBV5-4 with TRBJ2-3; TRBD2 is a possible D gene (5 bases). Germline assignment: CDR1 SGHNT and CDR2 YYREEE (reference sequence). The CDR3 contains 11 residues. V shed 2 bases and J shed 8 bases, with 6 bases lying between them. The CDR3 reads CASSLRGTQYF. The CDR3 DNA is TGTGCCAGCAGCTTACGGGGTACGCAGTATTTT.

The chain links TRBV5-1 to TRBJ1-6; 8 bases match TRBD1. CDR1 SGHRS and CDR2 YFSETQ come from the germline V gene. Trimming cost V 4 bases and J 5 bases; bases outside gene matches: 2. The CDR3 is 14 amino acids. CDR3: CASSQTGDNSPLHF. In nucleotides, the CDR3 is TGCGCCAGCAGCCAGACAGGGGATAATTCACCCCTCCACTTT.

The V and J genes are TRBV7-4 and TRBJ1-5; perhaps TRBD1 as D (6 bases). The CDR3 is 14 amino acids. V lost 5 bases and J 2 bases, leaving 10 bases between the germline ends. Germline assignment: CDR1 SGHVT and CDR2 SQSDAQ. CDR3 residues: CASSLQGGNQPQHF. CDR3 nucleotides: TGTGCCAGCAGCCTACAGGGTGGCAATCAGCCCCAGCATTTT.

This sequence joins TRBV19 and TRBJ1-6, with 7 nucleotides matching TRBD1. This CDR3 has 19 residues. CDR1 and CDR2 from the germline V gene are LNHDA and SQIVND (reference sequence). Germline trimming cut 3 bases from V and 6 bases from J; bases unmatched to any gene: 17. CDR3 amino acids: CASSIRAGTAGNINSPLHF. CDR3 DNA sequence: TGTGCCAGTAGTATTCGTGCGGGGACAGCCGGGAATATTAATTCACCCCTCCACTTT.

The V and J genes are TRBV5-1 and TRBJ2-5; 11 bases are shared with TRBD2. The CDR3 runs 14 residues. Germline CDR1 and CDR2: SGHRS and YFSETQ. The V and J ends lost 4 bases and 5 bases, in that order; junction bases with no gene match: 4. The CDR3 reads CASSAGLAVETQYF. The CDR3 bases are TGCGCCAGCAGCGCGGGACTAGCGGTGGAGACCCAGTACTTC.

This clone has a count of ten or more. The rearrangement joins TRBV2 to TRBJ2-3; 11 bases map to TRBD2. With V trimmed by 6 bases and J by 4 bases, 9 bases remained unmatched. Germline CDR1 and CDR2: SNHLY and FYNNEI. There are 16 residues in the CDR3. CDR3 DNA sequence: TGTGCCAGCAGGCTGACTAGCGGGGTTGGGCCAGATACGCAGTATTTT. It specifies CASRLTSGVGPDTQYF. Together with reference TRBV2 and TRBJ2-3, the CDR3 gives the full variable domain: EPEVTQTPSHQVTQMGQEVILRCVPISNHLYFYWYRQILGQKVEFLVSFYNNEISEKSEIFDDQFSVERPDGSNFTLKIRSTKLEDSAMYFCASRLTSGVGPDTQYFGPGTRLTVL.

The chain is built from TRBV6-5 and TRBJ2-6; no firm D call. V was pared by 3 bases and J by 0 bases, with 6 bases between. This CDR3 contains 15 residues. Germline V CDR1 and CDR2: MNHEY, SVGAGI. The CDR3 DNA follows: TGTGCCAGCAGTTATGTTAACTCTGGGGCCAACGTCCTGACTTTC. Protein product: CASSYVNSGANVLTF.

J is TRBJ2-1 and V is TRBV15; D ambiguous. This CDR3 contains 15 residues. Germline V gene lookup returns CDR1 LNHNV and CDR2 YYDKDF (reference sequence). V shed 0 bases and J shed 9 bases, with 15 bases lying between them. This CDR3 is CATSRDQTPAAEQFF. The CDR3 DNA sequence: TGTGCCACCAGCAGAGATCAGACCCCCGCGGCTGAGCAGTTCTTC.

This clone was counted ten times or more. The chain couples TRBV15 to TRBJ2-1, with 11 nucleotides matching TRBD1. The V and J ends lost 5 bases and 8 bases, in that order; junction bases with no gene match: 11. CDR1 and CDR2 from the germline V gene are LNHNV and YYDKDF (reference sequence). The CDR3 consists of 16 residues. CDR3 region: CATSDFWTGGGDEQFF. The CDR3 coding sequence is TGTGCCACCAGCGACTTTTGGACAGGGGGCGGCGATGAGCAGTTCTTC.

The rearrangement joins TRBV6-1 to TRBJ2-7, with 7 bases lining up with TRBD1. The V gene's germline CDR1 is MNHNS and CDR2 SASEGT. The CDR3 has 13 residues. V was pared by 0 bases and J by 9 bases, with 5 bases of the junction left unmatched. The CDR3 DNA sequence: TGTGCCAGCAGTGAAGCCCGGGACAGCTTGCAGTACTTC. Its translation is CASSEARDSLQYF.

In its sample, this clone was seen a few times. The chain links TRBV4-2 to TRBJ1-2, with 7 positions matching TRBD1. J was trimmed by 4 bases and V by 0 bases; bases with no gene match: 8. The CDR3 covers 16 residues. CDR1 is LGHNA and CDR2 is YNFKEQ in the germline V gene. The CDR3 is CASSQDWAGGSYGYTF. For the CDR3, the DNA is TGTGCCAGCAGCCAAGATTGGGCAGGGGGTAGCTATGGCTACACCTTC.

The V and J genes are TRBV5-8 and TRBJ1-5, with D unresolved. Germline-derived CDR1 and CDR2 are SGHTS and YDEGEE. Trimming pared 4 bases from V and 5 bases from J, leaving 19 bases between. The CDR3 length is 16 residues. This chain's CDR3 is CASSPKTSVVDQPQHF. The CDR3 coding sequence is TGTGCCAGCAGCCCTAAGACATCCGTGGTAGATCAGCCCCAGCATTTT.

The chain carries TRBV5-6 and TRBJ2-2; TRBD1 agrees at 7 bases. The CDR3 has 16 amino acids. Germline trimming cut 4 bases from V and 4 bases from J; bases unmatched to any gene: 10. Per the germline V gene, CDR1 is SGHDT and CDR2 is YYEEEE. DNA of the CDR3: TGTGCCAGCAGCGCCCGACAGGGCGGTCCCACCGGGGAGCTGTTTTTT. Translating it yields CASSARQGGPTGELFF.